This T cell receptor (beta chain) was documented in a study of CD8 T cells in Susac syndrome. In the study overall: Within the sequenced group of Susac syndrome patients, 5 or 6 showed active disease and about eight were in remission. Each patient with Susac syndrome, at the time of blood draw, was therapy-naive, on corticosteroids, or on intravenous immunoglobulin alone.

The diagnostic criteria for definite or probable disease, as recently defined, were met by the patients with Susac syndrome. Deletions cut 1 base from V and 8 bases from J, with 18 bases between. CDR3 length: 16 amino acids. Germline V gives CDR1 SEHNR, CDR2 FQNEAQ (reference sequence). Random hexamers were used to reverse transcribe an amount of about 0.45 to 1 ug RNA. TCRdb called the immunoSEQ multiplex PCR reads again in MiXCR, with one record for every CDR3 protein. This table holds around 23,000 distinct CDR3 sequences, around 93% found once. V is TRBV7-9 and J is TRBJ2-1; D is possibly TRBD1 or TRBD2 (5 bases each). The sequence came from a human donor with Susac syndrome. Sequenced input: CD8+ T cells from PBMCs. This CDR3 reads CASSLGVRDPADEQFF. DNA of the CDR3: TGTGCCAGCAGCTTAGGGGTCCGGGACCCCGCCGATGAGCAGTTCTTC.